This T cell receptor beta chain was retrieved from a study of T cell changes during pregnancy in multiple sclerosis. The protocol was immunoSEQ multiplex PCR, while the TCRdb copy is restricted to in-frame clones and leaves out a portion. Of around 70,000 clones in the sample, 85% to 95% were seen once. With 1 base removed from V and 5 bases from J, the gap between germline ends came to 18 bases. CDR3 length equals 16 residues. The rearrangement uses TRBV5-3 and TRBJ2-5; D gene uncertain. TRBV5-3 is an ORF, and what it does is uncertain. The sequenced sample was peripheral blood, obtained before pregnancy. The clonotype comes from a female donor with multiple sclerosis, enrolled in a pregnancy study. DNA of the CDR3: TGTGCCAGAAGCTTGTCCTACGGCCCGGAGATGGAGACCCAGTACTTC. The encoded protein is CARSLSYGPEMETQYF.